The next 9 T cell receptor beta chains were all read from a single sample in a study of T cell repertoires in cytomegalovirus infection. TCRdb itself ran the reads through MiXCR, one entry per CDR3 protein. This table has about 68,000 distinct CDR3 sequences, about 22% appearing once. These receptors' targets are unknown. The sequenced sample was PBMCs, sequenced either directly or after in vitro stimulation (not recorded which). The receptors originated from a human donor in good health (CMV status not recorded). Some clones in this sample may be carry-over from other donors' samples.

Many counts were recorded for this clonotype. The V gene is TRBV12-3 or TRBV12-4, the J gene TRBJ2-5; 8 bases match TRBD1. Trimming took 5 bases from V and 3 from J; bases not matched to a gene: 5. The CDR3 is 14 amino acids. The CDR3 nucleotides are TGTGCCAGCAGTAATGACAGGGGCAAAGAGACCCAGTACTTC. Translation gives CASSNDRGKETQYF.

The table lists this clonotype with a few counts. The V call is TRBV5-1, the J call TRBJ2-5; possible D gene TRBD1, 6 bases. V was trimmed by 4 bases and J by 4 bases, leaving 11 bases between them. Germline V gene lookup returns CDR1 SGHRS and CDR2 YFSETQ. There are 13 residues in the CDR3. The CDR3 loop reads CASSVTGPETQYF. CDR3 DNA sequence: TGCGCCAGCAGCGTGACAGGTCCAGAGACCCAGTACTTC.

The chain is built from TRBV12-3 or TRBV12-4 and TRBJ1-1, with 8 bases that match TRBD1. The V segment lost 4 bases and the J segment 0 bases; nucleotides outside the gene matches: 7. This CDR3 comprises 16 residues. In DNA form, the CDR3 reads TGTGCCAGCAGTTACGACAGGGGACGGATGAACACTGAAGCTTTCTTT. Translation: CASSYDRGRMNTEAFF.

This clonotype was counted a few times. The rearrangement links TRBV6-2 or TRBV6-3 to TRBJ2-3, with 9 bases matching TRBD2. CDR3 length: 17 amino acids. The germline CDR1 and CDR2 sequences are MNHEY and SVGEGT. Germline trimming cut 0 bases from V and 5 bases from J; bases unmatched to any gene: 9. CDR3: CASSYSETSGRRDTQYF. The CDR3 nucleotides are TGTGCCAGCAGTTACTCGGAAACTAGCGGGCGGAGAGATACGCAGTATTTT.

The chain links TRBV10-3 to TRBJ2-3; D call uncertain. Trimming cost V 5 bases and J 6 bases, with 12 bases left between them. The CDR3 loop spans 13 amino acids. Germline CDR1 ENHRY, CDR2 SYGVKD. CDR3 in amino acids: CAISLGPHDTQYF. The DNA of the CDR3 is TGTGCCATCAGTCTCGGACCACACGATACGCAGTATTTT.

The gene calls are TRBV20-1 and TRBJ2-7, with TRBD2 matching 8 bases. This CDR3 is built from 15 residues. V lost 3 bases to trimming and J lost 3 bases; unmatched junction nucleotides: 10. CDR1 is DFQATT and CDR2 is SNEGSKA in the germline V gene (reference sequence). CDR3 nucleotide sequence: TGCAGTGCTAGCGCCCCAGGAGCGGGAGTCTACGAGCAGTACTTC. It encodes CSASAPGAGVYEQYF.

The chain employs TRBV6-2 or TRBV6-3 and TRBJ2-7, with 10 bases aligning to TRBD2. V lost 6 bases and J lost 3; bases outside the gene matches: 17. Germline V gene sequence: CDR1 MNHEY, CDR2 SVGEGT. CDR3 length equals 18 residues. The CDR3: CASRALTSGPKGDYEQYF. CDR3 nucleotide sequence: TGTGCCAGCAGGGCATTGACTAGCGGGCCCAAAGGGGACTACGAGCAGTACTTC.

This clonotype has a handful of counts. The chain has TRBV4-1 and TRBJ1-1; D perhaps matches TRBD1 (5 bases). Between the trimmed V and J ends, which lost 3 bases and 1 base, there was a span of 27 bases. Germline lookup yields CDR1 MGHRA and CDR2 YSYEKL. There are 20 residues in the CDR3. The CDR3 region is CASSHGGWQPKGIPNTEAFF. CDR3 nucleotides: TGCGCCAGCAGCCACGGGGGGTGGCAGCCAAAGGGGATTCCGAACACTGAAGCTTTCTTT.

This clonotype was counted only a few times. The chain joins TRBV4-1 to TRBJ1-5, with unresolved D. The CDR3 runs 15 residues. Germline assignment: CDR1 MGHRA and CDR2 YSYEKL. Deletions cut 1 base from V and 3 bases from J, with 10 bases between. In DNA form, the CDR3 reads TGCGCCAGCAGCCAAGTTTTGACTAACAATCAGCCCCAGCATTTT. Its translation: CASSQVLTNNQPQHF.